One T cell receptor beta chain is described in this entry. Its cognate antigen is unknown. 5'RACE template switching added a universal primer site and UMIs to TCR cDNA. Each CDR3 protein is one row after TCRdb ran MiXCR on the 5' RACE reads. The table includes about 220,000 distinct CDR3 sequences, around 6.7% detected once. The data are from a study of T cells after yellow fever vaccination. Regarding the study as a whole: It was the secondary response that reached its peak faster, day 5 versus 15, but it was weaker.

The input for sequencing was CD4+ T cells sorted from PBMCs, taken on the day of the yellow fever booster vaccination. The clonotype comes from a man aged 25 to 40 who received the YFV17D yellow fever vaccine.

The CDR3 nucleotides are TGCAGCTCCGCAGATACAGGGAGCAATGAGCAGTTCTTC. Translation: CSSADTGSNEQFF. V is TRBV29-1 and J is TRBJ2-1; weak D call: TRBD1 (6 bases). V was pared by 8 bases and J by 6 bases, with 17 bases between. CDR3 length: 13 residues. Germline V gene sequence: CDR1 SQVTM, CDR2 ANQGSEA.